A selection of T cell receptor beta chains follows, all from one sample in a study of blood T cells in healthy people across ages. TCRdb reprocessed the 5' RACE reads via MiXCR and lists one record per CDR3 protein. The table includes 950,000 to 1,200,000 distinct CDR3 sequences, around two fifths detected once. Sequencing used blood. All receptors derive from a man aged 18 to 29 in good health. CDR3s include the opening cysteine and the closing phenylalanine or tryptophan. D genes are given only for firm matches. Some rows mark clone size as missing; the rest say once, few, many or name a class of expanded clone.

V gene	J gene	clone size	D gene	CDR3 DNA	CDR3 protein
TRBV20-1	TRBJ2-3	.	TRBD1	TGCAGTGCTAACAGGGGTAGGGCAGATACGCAGTATTTT	CSANRGRADTQYF
TRBV20-1	TRBJ2-3	.	.	TGCAGTGCACTAGACTACACAGATACGCAGTATTTT	CSALDYTDTQYF
TRBV4-3	TRBJ1-1	.	TRBD1	TGCGCCAGCAGCCAAGATCAGGGGGGATCCGGAGCTTTCTTT	CASSQDQGGSGAFF
TRBV6-5	TRBJ2-5	few	.	TGTGCCAGCAGTTACTCGCTCAGGGGGGAAGAGACCCAGTACTTC	CASSYSLRGEETQYF
TRBV5-1	TRBJ2-2	few	TRBD1	TGCGCCAGCAGCGCAGGGGGCGGTACCGGGGAGCTGTTTTTT	CASSAGGGTGELFF
TRBV2	TRBJ2-4	.	.	TGTGCCAGCAACCTCCTGAGGGGGGCCAAAAACATTCAGTACTTC	CASNLLRGAKNIQYF
TRBV15	TRBJ2-7	few	.	TGTGCCACCAGCAGAGCTGGTTTCCCAGCAGGGAAGGAGAGCGAGCAGTACTTC	CATSRAGFPAGKESEQYF
TRBV12-3/TRBV12-4	TRBJ1-5	.	.	TGTGCCAGCAGTTTAGCGCGAGGGGCAGGGGCTCAGCCCCAGCATTTT	CASSLARGAGAQPQHF
TRBV7-9	TRBJ2-7	few	.	TGTGCCAGCAGCTTAAGTTCCACCTCCTACGAGCAGTACTTC	CASSLSSTSYEQYF
TRBV5-1	TRBJ1-1	.	.	TGCGCCAGCAGCCTTCACTCAGCCTCCAACACTGAAGCTTTCTTT	CASSLHSASNTEAFF
TRBV7-9	TRBJ1-2	.	.	TGTGCCAGCAGCTTAGTAGGGGGAACCTGGGACTATGGCTACACCTTC	CASSLVGGTWDYGYTF
TRBV9	TRBJ2-1	.	TRBD2	TGTGCCAGCAGCCCTGATGGACTAGCCTATGAGCAGTTCTTC	CASSPDGLAYEQFF
TRBV12-3/TRBV12-4	TRBJ1-2	few	.	TGTGCCAGCACTACATGGGACCCCGCGCGTGGTGGCTACACCTTC	CASTTWDPARGGYTF
TRBV2	TRBJ1-6	few	.	TGTGCCAGCAGTCCCCCGCCAGCTAATAATTCACCCCTCCACTTT	CASSPPPANNSPLHF
TRBV28	TRBJ1-2	.	TRBD1	TGTGCCAGCAGTTTACAGGGACAGGGTCCGCGTGGCTACACCTTC	CASSLQGQGPRGYTF
TRBV5-1	TRBJ2-3	once	.	TGCGCCAGCAGCTTTACCCCCCAGGGAGGCACAGATACGCAGTATTTT	CASSFTPQGGTDTQYF